This T cell receptor (beta chain) was sequenced in a study of T-cell memory formation after mild COVID-19. Via MiXCR, TCRdb re-called the 5' RACE reads, giving one row per CDR3 protein. The sample comprises fewer than 600,000 distinct CDR3 sequences, less than 25% of which are singletons, and approximately 8.4% rests with the top ten. Notes on the study in general: Detection of some responders pre-infection suggested pre-existing cross-reactive memory T cells participated. CD4/CD8 balance held among clones contracting day 15 to 85, and later expanders leaned CD4+.

Germline V gives CDR1 SSHAT, CDR2 FNYEAQ (reference sequence). This CDR3 region has 13 residues. Details on this clonotype: Antigen specificity is unknown. The junction departs from germline at one end; a sequencing error may be responsible.

The receptor's source is an adult woman who had mild COVID-19 (a few samples of this study predate the infection). Cell type and time point are not known. V and J are TRBV7-7 and TRBJ2-1; unclear D gene. The sequenced sample consisted of PBMCs or a T cell subset sorted from them (not recorded which). CDR3 DNA sequence: TGTGCTAGCAGCTTACATGAGTACAATGAGCAGTTCTTC. It specifies CASSLHEYNEQFF.